These T cell receptor beta chains were read from a single sample in a study of identical twins' blood T cells. One entry per CDR3 protein results from TCRdb running MiXCR on the 5' RACE reads. The sample shows 350,000 to 400,000 distinct CDR3 sequences, 25% to 35% of them seen only once. The specimen sequenced was PBMCs. These TCRs come from a woman between 18 and 55 years old in good health. CDR3s include the opening cysteine and the closing phenylalanine or tryptophan. The D gene is left open where the match is weak. Size is omitted from some rows. Given values are once, few, many or a class for expanded clones.

D	V	size	J	DNA	CDR3
TRBD1	TRBV19	few	TRBJ1-1	TGTGCCAGTAGTGTCGACAGGGATAGGACTGAAGCTTTCTTT	CASSVDRDRTEAFF
TRBD1	TRBV19	few	TRBJ2-1	TGTGCCAGTAGTGCCGGGACAGACTACAATGAGCAGTTCTTC	CASSAGTDYNEQFF
-	TRBV20-1	-	TRBJ1-1	TGCAGTGCTAGGAGGGGCACGAACACTGAAGCTTTCTTT	CSARRGTNTEAFF
-	TRBV24-1	-	TRBJ2-5	TGTGCCACCAGTGACCCAACCGACGGCCAAGAGACCCAGTACTTC	CATSDPTDGQETQYF
TRBD2	TRBV5-1	few	TRBJ2-7	TGCGCCAGCAGCGTATTAAGCGGGAGCGATTCGCAGTACTTC	CASSVLSGSDSQYF
-	TRBV5-1	-	TRBJ1-6	TGCGCCAGCAGCCTTGGACAGACAGTCTCACCCCTCCACTTT	CASSLGQTVSPLHF
-	TRBV7-9	many	TRBJ1-4	TGTGCCAGCAGCGCACGCCGGGTTGCTAATGAAAAACTGTTTTTT	CASSARRVANEKLFF
-	TRBV30	-	TRBJ2-7	TGTGCCTGGAGTGTAACAGCTTACGAGCAGTACTTC	CAWSVTAYEQYF
TRBD1	TRBV27	few	TRBJ1-2	TGTGCCAGCAGTCCCGGGACAGGGGATGGCTACACCTTC	CASSPGTGDGYTF
-	TRBV20-1	many	TRBJ1-4	TGCAGTGCTAGAGATATAGCTAATGAAAAACTGTTTTTT	CSARDIANEKLFF
-	TRBV7-8	-	TRBJ1-5	TGTGCCAGCAGCTTAAGTATCGGACAGCTCGATCAGCCCCAGCATTTT	CASSLSIGQLDQPQHF
TRBD1	TRBV5-1	-	TRBJ1-2	TGCGCCAGCAGCCCGACAGGGGGCGAAGGCTACACCTTC	CASSPTGGEGYTF
-	TRBV7-9	many	TRBJ1-6	TGTGCCAGCAGCCCTCCCTTTGGTGGAACACCCCTCCACTTT	CASSPPFGGTPLHF
-	TRBV29-1	few	TRBJ2-7	TGCAGCGTGGAGTACAGCTCTTCCTACGAGCAGTACTTC	CSVEYSSSYEQYF
-	TRBV3-1	few	TRBJ1-6	TGTGCCAGCAGCCAAGACGGGGTCTATTCACCCCTCCACTTT	CASSQDGVYSPLHF
-	TRBV20-1	-	TRBJ2-3	TGCAGTGCTAGAGATCGGGTGGCCCCAGATACGCAGTATTTT	CSARDRVAPDTQYF
-	TRBV19	-	TRBJ1-1	TGTGCCAGTAAATGGGGACCTAACACTGAAGCTTTCTTT	CASKWGPNTEAFF
TRBD2	TRBV3-1	-	TRBJ2-3	TGTGCCAGCAGCCAAGGAGAGCGGGGGTTGGCAGATACGCAGTATTTT	CASSQGERGLADTQYF
-	TRBV20-1	once	TRBJ1-3	TGCAGTGCGCCGTACCAAGGAAACACCATATATTTT	CSAPYQGNTIYF
TRBD1	TRBV30	-	TRBJ1-1	TGTGCCTGGTGGACAGGAGGGGACACTGAAGCTTTCTTT	CAWWTGGDTEAFF
-	TRBV12-3/TRBV12-4	-	TRBJ2-7	TGTGCCAGCAGCCTCCGCGGGTCGAGCGGTTCCAGCTCCTACGAGCAGTACTTC	CASSLRGSSGSSSYEQYF
-	TRBV6-5	few	TRBJ2-5	TGTGCCAGCAGTTACAGTGGAGGAGCCCAGTACTTC	CASSYSGGAQYF
TRBD1	TRBV5-1	few	TRBJ1-3	TGCGCCAGCAGCTCCCGGACAGGGGAATCTGGAAACACCATATATTTT	CASSSRTGESGNTIYF
-	TRBV5-6	-	TRBJ1-2	TGTGCCAGCACAAGGGGACGGGCCGACTATGGCTACACCTTC	CASTRGRADYGYTF
-	TRBV5-1	-	TRBJ1-1	TGCGCCAGCAGCTTGAAGGGGTTCGGCACGAACACTGAAGCTTTCTTT	CASSLKGFGTNTEAFF
-	TRBV20-1	-	TRBJ1-2	TGCAGTGCTCCAGCGGGGGGGAACTATGGCTACACCTTC	CSAPAGGNYGYTF
TRBD2	TRBV9	-	TRBJ2-7	TGTGCCAGCAGCGTAGACGCGGGAGCCCTCTACGAGCAGTACTTC	CASSVDAGALYEQYF
-	TRBV12-3/TRBV12-4	many	TRBJ1-3	TGTGCCAGCAGGGGCAACTCTGGAAACACCATATATTTT	CASRGNSGNTIYF
-	TRBV28	many	TRBJ2-3	TGTGCCAGCAGTTTCGGAGCGGATACGCAGTATTTT	CASSFGADTQYF
TRBD2	TRBV12-3/TRBV12-4	few	TRBJ2-4	TGTGCCAGCAGTTTATTCACCCAAAGGGAGGGTCTAGCCAAAAACATTCAGTACTTC	CASSLFTQREGLAKNIQYF
TRBD1	TRBV5-1	-	TRBJ1-2	TGCGCCAGCAGCTTGGAAGCAGGGGGCTGGGGCTACACCTTC	CASSLEAGGWGYTF
-	TRBV28	many	TRBJ1-2	TGTGCCAGCAGTTTTGGCAGCTATGGCTACACCTTC	CASSFGSYGYTF
TRBD1	TRBV29-1	-	TRBJ1-2	TGCAGCGCCGGGACAGTCTATGGCCACACCTTC	CSAGTVYGHTF
-	TRBV11-2	few	TRBJ1-1	TGTGCCAGCAGCCCCGGATCTCCGGTCGAAGCTTTCTTT	CASSPGSPVEAFF
TRBD2	TRBV9	few	TRBJ2-1	TGTGCCAGCAGCGGTGGACTAGCGGGTACATCCTACAATGAGCAGTTCTTC	CASSGGLAGTSYNEQFF
-	TRBV19	-	TRBJ1-1	TGTGCCAGTAGAACGGGACGGGGGTTCACAACTGAAGCTTTCTTT	CASRTGRGFTTEAFF
-	TRBV9	few	TRBJ1-2	TGTGCCAGCAGCGACCTCACAGGGTACGGCTACACCTTC	CASSDLTGYGYTF
-	TRBV29-1	few	TRBJ2-1	TGCAGCGCCTGGGGGACTGCCGCTTCCGGTGAGCAGTTCTTC	CSAWGTAASGEQFF
TRBD1	TRBV7-2	-	TRBJ2-1	TGTGCCAGCAGCTTCCTACAGGGGGCGAGCGACAATGAGCAGTTCTTC	CASSFLQGASDNEQFF
-	TRBV24-1	-	TRBJ2-2	TGTGCCACCAGTCGAGGTGTGGGATTCACCGGGGAGCTGTTTTTT	CATSRGVGFTGELFF
-	TRBV7-2	-	TRBJ1-1	TGTGCCAGCAGCTCCGGACGGAAAACTGAAGCTTTCTTT	CASSSGRKTEAFF